The source of this T cell receptor beta chain is a study of shared clonotypes between healthy human individuals. Regarding the study as a whole: Investigators collected only blood, and repertoires in tissues likely differ. The genetic and exposure-history diversity represented was limited by few donors.

A word on this clone: Its antigen is undetermined. Other DNA sequences in this specimen translate into the identical CDR3.

Some clones are missing from TCRdb's copy, which holds only in-frame ones; the method was immunoSEQ multiplex PCR. The sample has just over 2,000,000 clones; 95% are singletons. The germline gives CDR1 SGHRS, CDR2 YFSETQ. This CDR3 has 15 residues. Trimming left V 0 bases short and J 0 bases short, with 7 bases between. This sequence was found in a man between 18 and 35 years old in good health. The sequenced sample was naive CD4+ T cells sorted from blood. The subset here: CD45RA+ positively selected. V gene TRBV5-1 combines with J gene TRBJ2-1; D gene unclear. The CDR3 loop reads CASSLGVSSYNEQFF. CDR3 nucleotides: TGCGCCAGCAGCTTGGGAGTGAGCTCCTACAATGAGCAGTTCTTC.